The 16 T cell receptor beta chains reported below all come from one sample, sequenced in a study of T-cell memory formation after mild COVID-19. TCRdb called the 5' RACE reads again in MiXCR, with one record for every CDR3 protein. Here the sample spans about 150,000 distinct CDR3 sequences, 10% to 15% being singletons. Sequenced: PBMCs or a T cell subset sorted from them (not recorded which). The receptors stem from a man between 18 and 29 years old who had mild COVID-19 (a few samples of this study predate the infection). Cell type and time point are not known.

This clonotype has a handful of counts. The J gene is TRBJ2-3, the V gene TRBV6-2 or TRBV6-3, with D perhaps TRBD2 (5 bases). The germline CDR1 and CDR2 sequences are MNHEY and SVGEGT. The CDR3 contains 14 residues. The germline V and J ends were trimmed by 7 bases and 1 base, with 12 bases remaining between them. Here the CDR3 DNA reads TGTGCCAGCATCCCGGGGTCGGGCACAGATACGCAGTATTTT. Its translation is CASIPGSGTDTQYF.

This clonotype occurred a few times. The rearrangement joins TRBV27 to TRBJ2-7; tentative D call: TRBD2 (6 bases). With 5 bases removed from V and 1 base from J, the gap between germline ends came to 12 bases. The germline V gene has CDR1 MNHEY and CDR2 SMNVEV (reference sequence). This CDR3 contains 14 residues. CDR3 bases: TGTGCCAGCAGTCGGGGGACCCCGTCCTACGAGCAGTACTTC. Its protein is CASSRGTPSYEQYF.

As regards this clonotype: With a much larger clone just one base away, this may be a read error. V gene TRBV6-6 combines with J gene TRBJ1-5; D remains ambiguous. The CDR3 length is 14 residues. In germline, CDR1 is MNHNY, CDR2 SVGAGI (reference sequence). V was clipped by 6 bases and J by 0 bases, with 9 bases between them. The CDR3 sequence: CASSPSVSNQPQHF. DNA for the CDR3: TGTGCCAGCAGCCCCAGCGTTAGCAATCAGCCCCAGCATTTT.

This clonotype was seen many times. DNA of the CDR3: TGTGCCAGCAGTTTCAGGGGCAACTATGGCTACACCTTC. As protein: CASSFRGNYGYTF. The V gene is TRBV28, the J gene TRBJ1-2; perhaps TRBD1 as D (6 bases). The V gene's germline CDR1 is MDHEN and CDR2 SYDVKM. This CDR3 is 13 amino acids long. The V end lost 3 bases, the J end lost 2 bases, and 7 bases lay between the germline ends.

This clonotype has a handful of counts. The rearrangement links TRBV14 to TRBJ1-2; D possibly corresponds to TRBD1 (6 bases). V lost 3 bases to trimming and J lost 6 bases, with 20 bases between them. This CDR3 has 16 amino acids. Germline V CDR1 and CDR2: SGHDN, FVKESK. DNA of the CDR3: TGTGCCAGCAGCCATCTTTTCCCGGGGGCCCGGGATGGCTACACCTTC. Translated, it gives CASSHLFPGARDGYTF.

The V call is TRBV7-2, the J call TRBJ2-1; weak D call: TRBD2 (5 bases). CDR3 length: 17 residues. V was trimmed by 1 base and J by 4 bases, leaving 17 bases between them. CDR1 and CDR2 (germline): SGHTA, FQGNSA. CDR3 DNA: TGTGCCAGCAGCTTAGGGGTCGGGCTAGCACAGTACAATGAGCAGTTCTTC. Residues: CASSLGVGLAQYNEQFF. Complete variable domain (other parts from reference TRBV7-2 and TRBJ2-1): GAGVSQSPSNKVTEKGKDVELRCDPISGHTALYWYRQSLGQGLEFLIYFQGNSAPDKSGLPSDRFSAERTGGSVSTLTIQRTQQEDSAVYLCASSLGVGLAQYNEQFFGPGTRLTVL.

The table lists this clonotype with a few counts. CDR3 residues: CASSGQGAGNEQFF. CDR3 coding DNA: TGTGCCAGCAGCGGCCAGGGAGCAGGGAATGAGCAGTTCTTC. The chain employs TRBV7-2 and TRBJ2-1; either TRBD1 or TRBD2 may supply D (5 bases each). V lost 5 bases and J lost 7, with 15 bases in between. The CDR3 is 14 residues long. Germline V CDR1 and CDR2: SGHTA, FQGNSA.

The V call is TRBV11-2, the J call TRBJ2-7; D remains ambiguous. CDR1 is SGHAT and CDR2 is FQNNGV in the germline V gene. CDR3 length equals 14 residues. Trimming stripped 0 bases from V and 5 bases from J, with 11 bases between. The CDR3 protein is CASSLDYARNEQYV. CDR3 nucleotides: TGTGCCAGCAGCTTAGATTACGCTCGAAACGAGCAGTACGTC.

The genes are TRBV11-2 and TRBJ2-7; D perhaps matches TRBD2 (6 bases). Germline V gives CDR1 SGHAT, CDR2 FQNNGV. This CDR3 has 14 amino acids. Trimming stripped 3 bases from V and 6 bases from J, with 15 bases between. CDR3: CASSFGRTAFEQYV. The CDR3 DNA reads TGTGCCAGCAGCTTTGGGAGGACCGCCTTCGAGCAGTACGTC.

The chain carries TRBV7-2 and TRBJ1-2; D gene uncertain. Germline lookup yields CDR1 SGHTA and CDR2 FQGNSA. Trimming cost V 5 bases and J 3 bases, with 16 bases left between them. The CDR3 totals 15 residues. The DNA for the CDR3 is TGTGCCAGCAGCGATCTGGTCGGTGGGTACTATGGCTACACCTTC. Protein product: CASSDLVGGYYGYTF.

The chain uses TRBV6-6 and TRBJ1-1; D call uncertain. CDR3 size: 12 residues. The germline V gene has CDR1 MNHNY and CDR2 SVGAGI (reference sequence). The ends were cut back, 2 bases at V and 6 bases at J, with 7 bases in the middle. The CDR3 DNA is TGTGCCAGCAGTTACGGATACGCTGAAGCTTTCTTT. Encoded protein: CASSYGYAEAFF.

As for this clonotype: A much larger clone sits a single nucleotide away, making a read error possible. The chain joins TRBV6-5 to TRBJ2-3; 10 bases are shared with TRBD1. The length of the CDR3 is 15 residues. Germline assignment: CDR1 MNHEY and CDR2 SVGAGI. The CDR3 sequence is CASRDRGLRTDAQYF. The CDR3 coding sequence is TGTGCCAGCCGCGACAGGGGGCTTCGCACAGATGCGCAGTATTTT.

V usage is TRBV5-6 and J usage is TRBJ1-5; D possibly corresponds to TRBD1 (6 bases). The CDR3 runs 14 residues. Germline V gives CDR1 SGHDT, CDR2 YYEEEE. Trimming pared 1 base from V and 10 bases from J, leaving 15 bases between. In DNA form, the CDR3 reads TGTGCCAGCAGCTTGACAGGGAGGTTGGATCCCCAGCATTTT. Translating it yields CASSLTGRLDPQHF.

J is TRBJ1-1 and V is TRBV29-1; D remains ambiguous. The CDR3 extends over 11 amino acids. With 7 bases removed from V and 1 base from J, the gap between germline ends came to 7 bases. Looked up from germline, CDR1 is SQVTM and CDR2 is ANQGSEA. CDR3: CSGTGNTEAFF. In nucleotides, the CDR3 is TGCAGCGGTACGGGGAACACTGAAGCTTTCTTT. Full variable domain (outside the CDR3, taken from reference TRBV29-1 and TRBJ1-1): SAVISQKPSRDICQRGTSLTIQCQVDSQVTMMFWYRQQPGQSLTLIATANQGSEATYESGFVIDKFPISRPNLTFSTLTVSNMSPEDSSIYLCSGTGNTEAFFGQGTRLTVV.

V is TRBV7-3 and J is TRBJ2-6, with no clear D. Germline V lookup: CDR1 SGHTA, CDR2 FQGTGA. Trimming cost V 5 bases and J 0 bases, with 17 bases left between them. The CDR3 totals 18 residues. CDR3 loop: CASSPVGVLGSGANVLTF. DNA of the CDR3: TGTGCCAGCAGCCCAGTTGGCGTCCTAGGCTCTGGGGCCAACGTCCTGACTTTC. The whole variable domain, filled in from reference TRBV7-3 and TRBJ2-6, reads GAGVSQTPSNKVTEKGKYVELRCDPISGHTALYWYRQSLGQGPEFLIYFQGTGAADDSGLPNDRFFAVRPEGSVSTLKIQRTERGDSAVYLCASSPVGVLGSGANVLTFGAGSRLTVL.

V and J are TRBV6-5 and TRBJ1-6; D not resolved. The V gene's germline CDR1 is MNHEY and CDR2 SVGAGI. The CDR3 is made up of 15 amino acids. Between the trimmed V and J ends, which lost 8 bases and 4 bases, there was a span of 15 bases. CDR3 sequence reads: CASGALVPYNSPLHF. CDR3 in DNA: TGTGCCAGCGGCGCTTTAGTCCCTTATAATTCACCCCTCCACTTT.